This record looks at one T cell receptor (beta chain) sequence and its context. This clone came up many times. Its antigen target is currently unknown. Base qualities are not recorded, but no much larger clone differs from it by a single base. The time point label, as the study defines it: baseline before first vaccination. Samples from vaccinated people were obtained from the UK trials COV001 and COV002, which included a single-blind randomized controlled phase 2/3 trial of AZD1222 (ChAdOx1 nCoV-19) in healthy adults. For TCRbeta chain sequencing, PBMC samples were collected from trial participants at day 0 and at day 28 after the second dose. CDR1 KGHSH and CDR2 LQKENI are derived from the germline V gene. Germline trimming: 0 bases from V, 6 bases from J; junction bases outside gene matches: 6. From cysteine to phenylalanine, the CDR3 is 15 amino acids long. The entry retains the CDR3 DNA only, 45 bases that are in frame from base 1.

This sample stems from a study of T cell responses to AZD1222 COVID-19 vaccine (dated by TCRdb to about 2021). Background for the entire study: AZD1222 recipients given second doses at about 4 weeks or at about 12 weeks were pooled, since spike-specific TCR depth and breadth were not found to differ between the two schedules. TCR sequencing covered fewer than 250 trial participants: approximately 200 given two doses of AZD1222 and around 26 given two doses of MenACWY control vaccine. Trial participants were enrolled by age into subgroups of 18-55, 56-69 and 70-plus years, and around 150, 28 and 57 TCR-sequenced participants, respectively, were included in these subgroups. Paper-wide results and their limitations: Participants were mostly white British and included more females than males, and it was suggested by the authors that clonal diversity may have been underestimated. In the small 56-69-year group, the increase in depth fell short of significance, most likely because of low power. Conclusions about previously exposed vaccinees are limited because only six or seven AZD1222 recipients were SARS-CoV-2 seropositive at baseline. Because no samples from the day 14 peak response were available, repertoires could be characterized only after the peak T cell response. The whole spike protein was spanned by vaccine-associated CD4 TCRs, and dominant responses were seen in regions 160-218 and 743-854. Nearly half of unique spike-specific TCRs reportedly recognized epitopes outside regions mutated in the B.1.351 and B.1.1.7 variants. After two AZD1222 doses, both the breadth and the depth of spike-specific TCRs were significantly higher than at day 0 and than in MenACWY recipients.

The CDR3 regions of human TCRbeta chains were subjected to immunosequencing. For the original study's pipeline: TCRs in the repertoires were compared against a reference library of SARS-CoV-2-specific TCRs that had been generated with the MIRA antigen-specificity platform. Breadth meant the fraction of unique TCRs that were SARS-CoV-2-associated, whereas depth meant the fraction of total T cells that were SARS-CoV-2-associated. Using the MIRA data, each spike-specific TCR was assigned both to the spike region to which the TCR was reactive and to a CD4 or CD8 class. Log10-transformed breadth and depth values were compared by one-way ANOVA with Sidak's multiple comparisons tests. This is the immuneACCESS table as TCRdb keeps it, with only in-frame sequences that have V and J called. A part of the clones is gone; compared with another copy, unresolved V genes explain less than half, and the rest is unexplained. That table supplies the V and J calls and clone size; D and trimming were determined from the DNA. The sample has under 150,000 clones on record, roughly 90% of them singletons. The ten largest clones add up to 1.5% to 2% of the sample.

The rearranged segments are TRBV18 and TRBJ1-1; 8 of the junction bases match TRBD1. This sample comprised peripheral blood, obtained on day 0 of AZD1222 vaccination. The clonotype was recovered from an adult in good health. The DNA reads as follows: TGTGCCAGCTCACCACCCCAGGGGGCAGGGGCTGAAGCTTTCTTT. This is translated as CASSPPQGAGAEAFF. The entire variable domain, with the stretches around the CDR3 drawn from the reference TRBV18 and TRBJ1-1 proteins, is NAGVMQNPRHLVRRRGQEARLRCSPMKGHSHVYWYRQLPEEGLKFMVYLQKENIIDESGMPKERFSAEFPKEGPSILRIQQVVRGDSAAYFCASSPPQGAGAEAFFGQGTRLTVV.